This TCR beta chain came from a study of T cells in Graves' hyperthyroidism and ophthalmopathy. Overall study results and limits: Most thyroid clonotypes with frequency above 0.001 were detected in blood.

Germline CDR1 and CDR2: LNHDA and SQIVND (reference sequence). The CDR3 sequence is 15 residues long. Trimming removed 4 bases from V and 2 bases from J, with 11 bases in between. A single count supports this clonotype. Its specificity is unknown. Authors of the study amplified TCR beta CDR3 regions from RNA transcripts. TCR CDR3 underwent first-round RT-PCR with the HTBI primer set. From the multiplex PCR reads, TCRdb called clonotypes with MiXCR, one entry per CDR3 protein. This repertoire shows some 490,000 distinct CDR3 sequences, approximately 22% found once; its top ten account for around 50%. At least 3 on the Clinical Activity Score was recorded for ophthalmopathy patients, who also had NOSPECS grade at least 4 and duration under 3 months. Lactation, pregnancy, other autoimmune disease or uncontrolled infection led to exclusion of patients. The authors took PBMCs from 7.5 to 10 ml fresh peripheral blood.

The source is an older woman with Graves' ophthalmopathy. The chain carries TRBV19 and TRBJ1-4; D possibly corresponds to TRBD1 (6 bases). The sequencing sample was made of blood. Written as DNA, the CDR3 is TGTGCCAGTAGTAGAGGGGGGAAGACTAATGAAAAACTGTTTTTT. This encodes CASSRGGKTNEKLFF.